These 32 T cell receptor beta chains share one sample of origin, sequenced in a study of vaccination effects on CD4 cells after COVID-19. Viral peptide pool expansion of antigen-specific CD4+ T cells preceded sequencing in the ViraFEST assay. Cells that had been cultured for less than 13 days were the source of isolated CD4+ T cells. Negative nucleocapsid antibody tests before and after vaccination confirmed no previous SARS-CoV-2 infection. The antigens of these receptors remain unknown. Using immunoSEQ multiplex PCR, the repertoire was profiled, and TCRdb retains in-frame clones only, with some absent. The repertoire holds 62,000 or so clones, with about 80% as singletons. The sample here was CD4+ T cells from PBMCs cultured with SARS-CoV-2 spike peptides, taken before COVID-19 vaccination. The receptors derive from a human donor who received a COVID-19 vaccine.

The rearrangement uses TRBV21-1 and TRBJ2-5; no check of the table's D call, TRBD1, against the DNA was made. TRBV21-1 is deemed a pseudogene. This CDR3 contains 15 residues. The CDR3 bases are TGTGCCAGCAGCACCGCGGGACAGGGAGGAGAGACCCAGTACTTC. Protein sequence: CASSTAGQGGETQYF.

The CDR3 protein is CASSNRGVNTEAFF. The CDR3 nucleotides are TGTGCCAGCAGTAACAGGGGTGTGAACACTGAAGCTTTCTTT. The rearrangement uses TRBV6-6 and TRBJ1-1, with 7 nucleotides matching TRBD1. Germline V gene sequence: CDR1 MNHNY, CDR2 SVGAGI (reference sequence). This CDR3 region has 14 residues. V was pared by 5 bases and J by 0 bases, with 3 bases of the junction left unmatched.

CDR3 bases: TGTGCCAGCAGTCGGGACCGTCAGCCCTACAATGAGCAGTTCTTC. Residues: CASSRDRQPYNEQFF. This chain links TRBV2 with TRBJ2-1; either TRBD1 or TRBD2 may supply D (5 bases each). The CDR3 length is 15 residues. V lost 5 bases, J lost 2 bases, and 13 bases lay in between. Germline CDR1 SNHLY, CDR2 FYNNEI.

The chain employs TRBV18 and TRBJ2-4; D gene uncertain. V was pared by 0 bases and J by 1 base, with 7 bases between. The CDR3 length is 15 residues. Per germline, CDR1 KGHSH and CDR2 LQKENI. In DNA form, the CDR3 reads TGTGCCAGCTCACCACCGTTAGTGGCCAAAAACATTCAGTACTTC. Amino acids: CASSPPLVAKNIQYF.

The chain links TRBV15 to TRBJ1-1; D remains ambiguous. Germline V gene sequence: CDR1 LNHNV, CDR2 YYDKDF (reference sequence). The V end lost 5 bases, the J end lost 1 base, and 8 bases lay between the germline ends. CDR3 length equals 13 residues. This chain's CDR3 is CATSRLGNTEAFF. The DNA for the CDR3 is TGTGCCACCAGCCGGCTAGGGAACACTGAAGCTTTCTTT.

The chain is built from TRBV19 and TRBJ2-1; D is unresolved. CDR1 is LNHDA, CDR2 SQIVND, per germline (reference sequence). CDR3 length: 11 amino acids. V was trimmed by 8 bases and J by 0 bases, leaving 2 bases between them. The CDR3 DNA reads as TGTGCCAGTCGCTCCTACAATGAGCAGTTCTTC. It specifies CASRSYNEQFF.

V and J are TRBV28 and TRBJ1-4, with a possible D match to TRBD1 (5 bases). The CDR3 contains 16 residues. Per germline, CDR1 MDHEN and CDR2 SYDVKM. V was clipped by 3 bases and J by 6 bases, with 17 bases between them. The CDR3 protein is CASSLGVGGGHEKLFF. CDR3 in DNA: TGTGCCAGCAGTTTGGGGGTGGGCGGAGGTCATGAAAAACTGTTTTTT.

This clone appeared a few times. The CDR3 sequence: CAWSVGGGLNEQFF. CDR3 coding DNA: TGTGCCTGGAGTGTTGGGGGGGGACTAAATGAGCAGTTCTTC. The chain recombines TRBV30 with TRBJ2-1, with 7 nucleotides matching TRBD2. Losses at the gene ends were 0 bases for V and 7 bases for J; bases not matched to a gene: 6. The V gene's germline CDR1 is GTSNPN and CDR2 SVGIG (reference sequence). The CDR3 is made up of 14 amino acids. The entire variable domain, with the rest obtained from reference TRBV30 and TRBJ2-1, is as follows: SQTIHQWPATLVQPVGSPLSLECTVEGTSNPNLYWYRQAAGRGLQLLFYSVGIGQISSEVPQNLSASRPQDRQFILSSKKLLLSDSGFYLCAWSVGGGLNEQFFGPGTRLTVL.

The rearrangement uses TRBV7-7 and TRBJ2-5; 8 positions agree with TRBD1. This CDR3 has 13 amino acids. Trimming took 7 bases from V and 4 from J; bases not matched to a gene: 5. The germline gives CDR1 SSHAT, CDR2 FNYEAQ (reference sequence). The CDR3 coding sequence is TGTGCCAGCACCCGCGGGACAGGAGAGACCCAGTACTTC. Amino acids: CASTRGTGETQYF.

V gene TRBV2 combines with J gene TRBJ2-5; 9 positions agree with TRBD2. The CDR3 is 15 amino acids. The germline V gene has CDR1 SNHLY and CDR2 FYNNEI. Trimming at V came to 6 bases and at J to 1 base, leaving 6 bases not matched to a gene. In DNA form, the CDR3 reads TGTGCCAGCAGCGTAGCGGGGGCGTTCCAAGAGACCCAGTACTTC. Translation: CASSVAGAFQETQYF.

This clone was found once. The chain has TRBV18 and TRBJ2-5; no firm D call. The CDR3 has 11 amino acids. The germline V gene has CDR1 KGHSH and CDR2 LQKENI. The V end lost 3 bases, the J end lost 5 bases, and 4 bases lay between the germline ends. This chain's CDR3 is CASSPKETQYF. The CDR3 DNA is TGTGCCAGCTCACCGAAGGAGACCCAGTACTTC.

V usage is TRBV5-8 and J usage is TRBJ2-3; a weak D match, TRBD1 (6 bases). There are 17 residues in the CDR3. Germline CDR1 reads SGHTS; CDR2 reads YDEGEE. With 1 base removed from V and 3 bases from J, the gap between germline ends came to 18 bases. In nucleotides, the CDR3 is TGTGCCAGCAGCTTGTTCCGGGACAAATCGACGACAGATACGCAGTATTTT. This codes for CASSLFRDKSTTDTQYF.

CDR3 coding DNA: TGTGCCAGCTCACTAACAGGTCCCTACGAGCAGTACGTC. Its translation is CASSLTGPYEQYV. The genes are TRBV18 and TRBJ2-7; D is possibly TRBD1 (5 bases). CDR1 is KGHSH and CDR2 is LQKENI in the germline V gene. Between the trimmed V and J ends, which lost 4 bases and 2 bases, there was a span of 9 bases. The CDR3 loop spans 13 amino acids.

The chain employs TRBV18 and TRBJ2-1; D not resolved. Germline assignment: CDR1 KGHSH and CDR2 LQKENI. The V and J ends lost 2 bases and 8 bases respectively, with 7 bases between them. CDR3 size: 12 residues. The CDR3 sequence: CASSPLEYEQFF. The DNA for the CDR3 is TGTGCCAGCTCACCATTAGAGTATGAGCAGTTCTTC.

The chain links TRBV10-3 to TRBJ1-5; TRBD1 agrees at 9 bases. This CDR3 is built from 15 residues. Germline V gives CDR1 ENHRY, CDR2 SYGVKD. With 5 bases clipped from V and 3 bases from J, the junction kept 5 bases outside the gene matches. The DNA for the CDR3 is TGTGCCATCAGTTCGGGACAGGGATACAATCAGCCCCAGCATTTT. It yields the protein CAISSGQGYNQPQHF.

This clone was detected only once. In nucleotides, the CDR3 is TGTGCCAGCAGCTCGAGCGGGGAAAATGAGCAGTTCTTC. Amino acid sequence: CASSSSGENEQFF. This chain uses TRBV12-1 with TRBJ2-1; the table calls TRBD2, which could not be checked here. TRBV12-1 corresponds to a pseudogene. The CDR3 sequence is 13 residues long.

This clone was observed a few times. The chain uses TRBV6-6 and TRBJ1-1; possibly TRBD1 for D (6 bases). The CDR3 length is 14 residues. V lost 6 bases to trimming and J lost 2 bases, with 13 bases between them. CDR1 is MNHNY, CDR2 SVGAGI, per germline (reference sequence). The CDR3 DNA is TGTGCCAGCAGCGCGCGGACAGTTAACACTGAAGCTTTCTTT. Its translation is CASSARTVNTEAFF.

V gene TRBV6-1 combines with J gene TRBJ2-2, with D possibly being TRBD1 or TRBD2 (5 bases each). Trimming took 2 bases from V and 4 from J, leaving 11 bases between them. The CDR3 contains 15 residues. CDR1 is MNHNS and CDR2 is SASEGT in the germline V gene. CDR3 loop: CASSERPGPTGELFF. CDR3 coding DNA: TGTGCCAGCAGTGAAAGGCCGGGGCCCACCGGGGAGCTGTTTTTT.

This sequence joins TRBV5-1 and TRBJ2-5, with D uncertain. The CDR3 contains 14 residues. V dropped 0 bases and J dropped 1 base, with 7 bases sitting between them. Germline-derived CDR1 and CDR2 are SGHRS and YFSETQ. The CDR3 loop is CASSLAAAQETQYF. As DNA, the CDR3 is TGCGCCAGCAGCTTGGCGGCAGCCCAAGAGACCCAGTACTTC.

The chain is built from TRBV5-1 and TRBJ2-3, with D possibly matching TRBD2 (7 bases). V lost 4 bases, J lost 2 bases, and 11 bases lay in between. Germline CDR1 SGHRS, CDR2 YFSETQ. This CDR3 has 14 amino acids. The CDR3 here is CASSGGGPTDTQYF. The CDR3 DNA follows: TGCGCCAGCAGCGGGGGGGGGCCCACAGATACGCAGTATTTT.

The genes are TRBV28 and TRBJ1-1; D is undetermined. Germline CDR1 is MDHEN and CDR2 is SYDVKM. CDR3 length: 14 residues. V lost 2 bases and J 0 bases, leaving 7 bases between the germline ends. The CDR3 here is CASSLRGLNTEAFF. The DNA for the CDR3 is TGTGCCAGCAGTTTACGGGGATTGAACACTGAAGCTTTCTTT.

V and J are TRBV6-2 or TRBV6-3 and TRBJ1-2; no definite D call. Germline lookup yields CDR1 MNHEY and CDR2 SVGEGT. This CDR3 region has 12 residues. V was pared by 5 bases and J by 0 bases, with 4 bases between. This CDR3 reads CASSPANYGYTF. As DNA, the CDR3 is TGTGCCAGCAGTCCAGCTAACTATGGCTACACCTTC.

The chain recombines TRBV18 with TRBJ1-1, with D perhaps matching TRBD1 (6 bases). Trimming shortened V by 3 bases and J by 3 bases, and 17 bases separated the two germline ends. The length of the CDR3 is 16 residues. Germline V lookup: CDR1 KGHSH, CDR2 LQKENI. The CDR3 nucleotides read TGTGCCAGCTCACCGTTGGGACCTCGGGGGCACACTGAAGCTTTCTTT. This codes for CASSPLGPRGHTEAFF.

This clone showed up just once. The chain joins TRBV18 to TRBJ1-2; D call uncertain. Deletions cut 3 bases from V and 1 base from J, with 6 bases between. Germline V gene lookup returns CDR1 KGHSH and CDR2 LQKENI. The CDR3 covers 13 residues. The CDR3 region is CASSPLDNYGYTF. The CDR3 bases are TGTGCCAGCTCACCTCTGGATAACTATGGCTACACCTTC.

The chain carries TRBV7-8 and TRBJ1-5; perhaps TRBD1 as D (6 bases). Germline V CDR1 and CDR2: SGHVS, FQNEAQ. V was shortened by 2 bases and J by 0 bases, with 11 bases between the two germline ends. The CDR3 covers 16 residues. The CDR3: CASSLRQDLSNQPQHF. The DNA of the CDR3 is TGTGCCAGCAGCTTAAGACAGGACCTTAGCAATCAGCCCCAGCATTTT.

CDR3 amino acids: CASSFVGGGTGDTIYF. CDR3 nucleotides: TGCGCCAGCAGCTTCGTCGGCGGGGGCACCGGGGACACCATATATTTT. This sequence joins TRBV5-1 and TRBJ1-3; a possible D gene is TRBD1 (6 bases). With 2 bases removed from V and 8 bases from J, the gap between germline ends came to 20 bases. The CDR3 length is 16 residues. CDR1 SGHRS and CDR2 YFSETQ come from the germline V gene. The complete variable domain, with remaining parts taken from reference TRBV5-1 and TRBJ1-3, reads KAGVTQTPRYLIKTRGQQVTLSCSPISGHRSVSWYQQTPGQGLQFLFEYFSETQRNKGNFPGRFSGRQFSNSRSEMNVSTLELGDSALYLCASSFVGGGTGDTIYFGEGSWLTVV.

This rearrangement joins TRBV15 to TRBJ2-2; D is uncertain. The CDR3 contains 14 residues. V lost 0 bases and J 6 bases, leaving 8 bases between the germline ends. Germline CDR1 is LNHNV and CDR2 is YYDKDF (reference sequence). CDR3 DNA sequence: TGTGCCACCAGCAGAGATTCGTTGGCCGGGGAGCTGTTTTTT. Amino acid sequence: CATSRDSLAGELFF.

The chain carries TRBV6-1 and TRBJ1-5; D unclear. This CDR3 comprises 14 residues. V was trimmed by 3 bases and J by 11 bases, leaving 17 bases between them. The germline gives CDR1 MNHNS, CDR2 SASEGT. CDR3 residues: CASSEPGTSRAQHF. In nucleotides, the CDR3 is TGTGCCAGCAGTGAGCCGGGCACCAGCCGGGCCCAGCATTTT.

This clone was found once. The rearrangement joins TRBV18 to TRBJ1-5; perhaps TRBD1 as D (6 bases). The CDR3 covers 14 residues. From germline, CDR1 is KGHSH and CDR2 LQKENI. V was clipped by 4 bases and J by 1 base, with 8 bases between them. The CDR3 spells CASSLTGSNQPQHF. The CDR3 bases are TGTGCCAGCTCACTAACAGGGAGCAATCAGCCCCAGCATTTT. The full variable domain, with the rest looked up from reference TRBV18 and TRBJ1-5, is NAGVMQNPRHLVRRRGQEARLRCSPMKGHSHVYWYRQLPEEGLKFMVYLQKENIIDESGMPKERFSAEFPKEGPSILRIQQVVRGDSAAYFCASSLTGSNQPQHFGDGTRLSIL.

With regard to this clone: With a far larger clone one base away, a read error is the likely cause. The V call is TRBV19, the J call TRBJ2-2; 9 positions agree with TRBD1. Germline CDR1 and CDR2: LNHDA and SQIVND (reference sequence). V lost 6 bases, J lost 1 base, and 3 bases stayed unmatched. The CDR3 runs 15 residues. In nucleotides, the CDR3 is TGTGCCAGTAGGCCGGGACAGGGGAACACCGGGGAGCTGTTTTTT. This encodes CASRPGQGNTGELFF. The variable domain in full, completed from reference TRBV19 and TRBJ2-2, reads DGGITQSPKYLFRKEGQNVTLSCEQNLNHDAMYWYRQDPGQGLRLIYYSQIVNDFQKGDIAEGYSVSREKKESFPLTVTSAQKNPTAFYLCASRPGQGNTGELFFGEGSRLTVL.

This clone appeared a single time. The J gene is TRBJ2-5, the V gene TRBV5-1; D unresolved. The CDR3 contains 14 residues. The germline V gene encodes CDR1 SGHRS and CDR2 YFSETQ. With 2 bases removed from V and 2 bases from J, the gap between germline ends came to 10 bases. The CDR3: CASSFSTEQETQYF. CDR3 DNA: TGCGCCAGCAGCTTTTCAACAGAGCAAGAGACCCAGTACTTC.

CDR3 sequence: CASSSRWGDRGQSDTQYF. The CDR3 nucleotides are TGTGCCAGCAGCTCACGGTGGGGGGACAGGGGGCAGTCAGATACGCAGTATTTT. This chain joins TRBV7-8 and TRBJ2-3; 12 bases line up with TRBD1. V was clipped by 4 bases and J by 4 bases; unmatched bases: 12. This CDR3 has 18 amino acids. Germline CDR1 and CDR2: SGHVS and FQNEAQ. Complete variable domain (other parts from reference TRBV7-8 and TRBJ2-3): GAGVSQSPRYKVAKRGQDVALRCDPISGHVSLFWYQQALGQGPEFLTYFQNEAQLDKSGLPSDRFFAERPEGSVSTLKIQRTQQEDSAVYLCASSSRWGDRGQSDTQYFGPGTRLTVL.